These 6 T cell receptor beta chains were all obtained from the same sample, sequenced in a study of control samples from healthy donors and cancer patients. TCRdb keeps only in-frame clones here, not all; method: immunoSEQ multiplex PCR. The sample contains 110,000 to 150,000 clones, 91% of which appear only once. Input material: blood. The receptors were sampled from a man younger than 35 in good health.

The V call is TRBV7-6, the J call TRBJ2-6; tentative D call: TRBD2 (5 bases). CDR3 length equals 17 residues. V shed 2 bases and J shed 0 bases, with 11 bases lying between them. Germline-derived CDR1 and CDR2 are SGHVS and FNYEAQ. The CDR3 region is CASSLSYGISGANVLTF. The CDR3 DNA is TGTGCCAGCAGCTTATCTTACGGGATCTCTGGGGCCAACGTCCTGACTTTC.

This rearrangement joins TRBV7-6 to TRBJ2-3; D might be TRBD1 (5 bases). Germline V gene data show CDR1 as SGHVS and CDR2 as FNYEAQ. V shed 1 base and J shed 0 bases, with 11 bases lying between them. CDR3 length: 16 amino acids. CDR3 DNA: TGTGCCAGCAGCTTAGAGTGGGCAGGGAGCACAGATACGCAGTATTTT. Amino acid sequence: CASSLEWAGSTDTQYF.

V usage is TRBV2 and J usage is TRBJ2-1; 7 bases map to TRBD2. CDR1 is SNHLY, CDR2 FYNNEI, per germline. Trimming took 6 bases from V and 2 from J; bases not matched to a gene: 4. This CDR3 is 14 amino acids long. This CDR3 is CASRRLAAYNEQFF. CDR3 in DNA: TGTGCCAGCAGACGGCTAGCGGCCTACAATGAGCAGTTCTTC. The full variable domain, with the rest looked up from reference TRBV2 and TRBJ2-1, is EPEVTQTPSHQVTQMGQEVILRCVPISNHLYFYWYRQILGQKVEFLVSFYNNEISEKSEIFDDQFSVERPDGSNFTLKIRSTKLEDSAMYFCASRRLAAYNEQFFGPGTRLTVL.

The gene calls are TRBV5-1 and TRBJ1-1; D is unclear. V was cut by 3 bases and J by 0 bases, with 6 bases left in between. This CDR3 region has 13 residues. Germline-derived CDR1 and CDR2 are SGHRS and YFSETQ. The DNA for the CDR3 is TGCGCCAGCAGCTGGGAGTTGAACACTGAAGCTTTCTTT. This sequence encodes CASSWELNTEAFF.

The chain has TRBV5-1 and TRBJ2-2; possible D gene TRBD2, 6 bases. The CDR3 totals 13 residues. CDR1 is SGHRS, CDR2 YFSETQ, per germline. V was clipped by 4 bases and J by 6 bases, with 10 bases between them. The CDR3 loop reads CASSLPGAGELFF. The CDR3 nucleotides are TGCGCCAGCAGCCTACCGGGGGCCGGGGAGCTGTTTTTT.

The gene calls are TRBV7-3 and TRBJ2-3, with 11 bases fitting TRBD2. Trimming at V came to 2 bases and at J to 4 bases, leaving 2 bases not matched to a gene. Germline V gene sequence: CDR1 SGHTA, CDR2 FQGTGA. The CDR3 is 15 residues long. This chain's CDR3 is CASSLLAGGADTQYF. Here the CDR3 DNA reads TGTGCCAGCAGCTTACTAGCGGGGGGTGCAGATACGCAGTATTTT.